Listed here are 14 T cell receptor beta chains from one sample, sequenced in a study of PD-L1 blockade in urothelial cancer. Assay: immunoSEQ multiplex PCR; the TCRdb copy retains only in-frame clones and omits some. The table has some 65,000 clones, 65% to 90% seen once. Described time point: pretreatment peripheral blood. Material: PBMCs, obtained around atezolizumab (anti-PD-L1) treatment. Every receptor here comes from a man aged 65-85 years with urothelial cancer.

V and J are TRBV7-9 and TRBJ1-4; 7 nucleotides align to TRBD1. Trimming took 6 bases from V and 0 from J; bases not matched to a gene: 4. This CDR3 has 15 residues. The germline V gene encodes CDR1 SEHNR and CDR2 FQNEAQ (reference sequence). The CDR3 reads CASRMDRSTNEKLFF. The CDR3 DNA follows: TGTGCCAGCAGAATGGACAGGTCAACTAATGAAAAACTGTTTTTT. Looking up the rest from reference TRBV7-9 and TRBJ1-4 gives the full variable domain: DTGVSQNPRHKITKRGQNVTFRCDPISEHNRLYWYRQTLGQGPEFLTYFQNEAQLEKSRLLSDRFSAERPKGSFSTLEIQRTEQGDSAMYLCASRMDRSTNEKLFFGSGTQLSVL.

This chain connects TRBV18 to TRBJ2-1; the match to TRBD2 covers 11 bases. Per the germline V gene, CDR1 is KGHSH and CDR2 is LQKENI. The ends lost 1 base at V and 8 bases at J; junction bases unmatched: 4. The CDR3 loop spans 15 amino acids. CDR3 amino acids: CASSPLAGGPDEQFF. CDR3 DNA: TGTGCCAGCTCACCACTAGCGGGAGGGCCCGATGAGCAGTTCTTC.

The rearrangement uses TRBV19 and TRBJ2-2; D call uncertain. This CDR3 has 10 residues. With 10 bases removed from V and 5 bases from J, the gap between germline ends came to 5 bases. Germline CDR1 LNHDA, CDR2 SQIVND (reference sequence). The CDR3 region has the DNA TGTGCCACCGGGACCGGGGAGCTGTTTTTT. This encodes CATGTGELFF.

V and J are TRBV30 and TRBJ1-2; possibly TRBD1 for D (6 bases). This CDR3 has 14 residues. Germline-derived CDR1 and CDR2 are GTSNPN and SVGIG (reference sequence). V lost 7 bases and J 4 bases, leaving 19 bases between the germline ends. CDR3 region: CALSQGLSGYGYTF. The CDR3 coding sequence is TGTGCCTTATCACAGGGATTAAGCGGCTATGGCTACACCTTC.

This chain connects TRBV7-2 to TRBJ2-7; D possibly corresponds to TRBD1 (6 bases). CDR3 length equals 12 residues. Per germline, CDR1 SGHTA and CDR2 FQGNSA. The V end was cut by 5 bases, the J end by 12 bases, with 17 bases between. Here the CDR3 DNA reads TGTGCCAGCAGCATGCGAGAGGGGGATCGGTACTTC. Translating it yields CASSMREGDRYF.

This clone was seen only a few times. The V and J genes are TRBV7-9 and TRBJ1-1; D ambiguous. In germline, CDR1 is SEHNR, CDR2 FQNEAQ (reference sequence). The CDR3 length is 14 residues. V lost 1 base to trimming and J lost 4 bases, with 10 bases between them. The CDR3 region has the DNA TGTGCCAGCAGCTTAGGGGCGCCTACCACTGAAGCTTTCTTT. This encodes CASSLGAPTTEAFF.

The chain links TRBV2 to TRBJ2-5; D unresolved. The CDR3 is 13 amino acids. CDR1 is SNHLY, CDR2 FYNNEI, per germline. V was shortened by 7 bases and J by 2 bases, with 11 bases between the two germline ends. This chain's CDR3 is CASTISDQETQYF. CDR3 nucleotides: TGTGCCAGCACAATCTCAGATCAAGAGACCCAGTACTTC.

The V and J genes are TRBV11-1 and TRBJ1-1; D is possibly TRBD1 (5 bases). Germline V gene sequence: CDR1 SGHAT, CDR2 FQDESV (reference sequence). The germline V and J ends were trimmed by 5 bases and 1 base, with 11 bases remaining between them. The CDR3 is 14 amino acids. CDR3 protein: CASSLDRTNTEAFF. CDR3 sequence (DNA): TGTGCCAGCAGCCTAGACAGAACGAACACTGAAGCTTTCTTT. Using reference TRBV11-1 and TRBJ1-1 for the parts outside the CDR3, the full variable domain is EAEVAQSPRYKITEKSQAVAFWCDPISGHATLYWYRQILGQGPELLVQFQDESVVDDSQLPKDRFSAERLKGVDSTLKIQPAELGDSAMYLCASSLDRTNTEAFFGQGTRLTVV.

This clone was seen just once. The chain recombines TRBV10-2 with TRBJ1-2, with D uncertain. The CDR3 has 16 residues. Germline assignment: CDR1 WSHSY and CDR2 SAAADI. Trimming shortened V by 1 base and J by 2 bases, and 14 bases separated the two germline ends. The CDR3 DNA reads TGCGCCAGCAGTGAGTTGGGCAAGCAGGTGAACTATGGCTACACCTTC. Its protein is CASSELGKQVNYGYTF.

CDR3 protein: CASSRDRGLGAGNTIYF. CDR3 DNA sequence: TGTGCCAGCAGCCGCGACAGGGGTCTAGGTGCTGGAAACACCATATATTTT. V is TRBV5-4 and J is TRBJ1-3; 8 bases match TRBD1. The length of the CDR3 is 17 residues. V shed 4 bases, J shed 2 bases, and the junction held 11 bases outside the gene matches. Looked up from germline, CDR1 is SGHNT and CDR2 is YYREEE (reference sequence). Full variable domain (rest looked up from reference TRBV5-4 and TRBJ1-3): ETGVTQSPTHLIKTRGQQVTLRCSSQSGHNTVSWYQQALGQGPQFIFQYYREEENGRGNFPPRFSGLQFPNYSSELNVNALELDDSALYLCASSRDRGLGAGNTIYFGEGSWLTVV.

The CDR3 region has the DNA TGTGCCAGCAGCGGAGGGGGCACAGGGGGGGGAAACACCATATATTTT. Its protein product is CASSGGGTGGGNTIYF. V is TRBV9 and J is TRBJ1-3, with TRBD1 identical over 8 bases. Germline V gives CDR1 SGDLS, CDR2 YYNGEE. V lost 3 bases, J lost 4 bases, and 9 bases stayed unmatched. CDR3 length equals 16 residues. The full variable domain, its missing parts supplied by reference TRBV9 and TRBJ1-3, is DSGVTQTPKHLITATGQRVTLRCSPRSGDLSVYWYQQSLDQGLQFLIQYYNGEERAKGNILERFSAQQFPDLHSELNLSSLELGDSALYFCASSGGGTGGGNTIYFGEGSWLTVV.

This chain uses TRBV30 with TRBJ2-1; 7 bases fit TRBD2. This CDR3 spans 15 amino acids. CDR1 is GTSNPN and CDR2 is SVGIG in the germline V gene (reference sequence). After removal of 0 bases from V and 0 bases from J, the junction contained 2 bases not matched to a gene. CDR3 sequence (DNA): TGTGCCTGGAGTGTCGGCGGGAGCTCCTACAATGAGCAGTTCTTC. The encoded protein is CAWSVGGSSYNEQFF.

The rearrangement links TRBV5-4 to TRBJ2-2, with D tentatively TRBD1 (5 bases). The CDR3 has 15 amino acids. Between the trimmed V and J ends, which lost 2 bases and 2 bases, there was a span of 10 bases. Germline values: CDR1 SGHNT, CDR2 YYREEE (reference sequence). CDR3 amino acids: CASSFARVNTGELFF. The CDR3 bases are TGTGCCAGCAGCTTTGCCAGGGTAAACACCGGGGAGCTGTTTTTT. Drawing the rest from reference TRBV5-4 and TRBJ2-2, the complete variable domain is ETGVTQSPTHLIKTRGQQVTLRCSSQSGHNTVSWYQQALGQGPQFIFQYYREEENGRGNFPPRFSGLQFPNYSSELNVNALELDDSALYLCASSFARVNTGELFFGEGSRLTVL.

This chain links TRBV11-1 with TRBJ2-7, with 8 bases fitting TRBD1. CDR1 is SGHAT, CDR2 FQDESV, per germline (reference sequence). CDR3 length: 15 amino acids. V dropped 5 bases and J dropped 6; count of bases not matched to a gene: 12. The CDR3 region is CASSLQGAHTGEQYF. The CDR3 DNA reads as TGTGCCAGCAGCCTGCAGGGGGCCCACACAGGCGAGCAGTACTTC.